This T cell receptor (beta chain) originates from a study of spatial heterogeneity in lung cancer. Whole-study context: Raw reads contained each unique TCR and UMI combination more than ten times on average. General observations from the study: Within tumors, counts of expanded alpha and beta TCRs tracked tumor mutation counts.

TCRdb called the 5' RACE reads again in MiXCR, with one record for every CDR3 protein. The sample lists about 20,000 distinct CDR3 sequences, about 7% occurring once. This CDR3 contains 16 residues. In germline, CDR1 is SGHVS, CDR2 FNYEAQ. Points on this clonotype: The antigen is undetermined. This could be a read error, since a much larger clone is one nucleotide away.

The time point denotes: sample taken at primary tumor resection. Sequencing of whole RNA from tumor, nontumor lung or frozen PBMC involved no sorting. This TCR came from a female donor with early-stage non-small cell lung cancer. The chain couples TRBV7-6 to TRBJ2-3, with 8 bases identical to TRBD2. The material was lung tumor tissue, obtained at surgery. CDR3 amino acids: CATSLAGRGSTDTQYF. The DNA for the CDR3 is TGTGCCACCAGCTTAGCGGGGCGGGGGAGCACAGATACGCAGTATTTT.